A single sample is the source of the 10 T cell receptor beta chains below, sequenced in a study of blood T cell repertoires in COVID-19 (dated by TCRdb to about 2020). To prepare the library, the immunoSEQ multiplex PCR assay was applied. Drawn from immuneACCESS, this table holds only the in-frame rearrangements with V and J called that TCRdb kept. Clones are partly lost; checked studies trace under half to an unresolved V gene and leave the rest unexplained. Recorded for this sample are more than 13,000 clones; 81% of them occurred a single time. The ten largest clones take up under 30% of the sample. The sample taken for sequencing was peripheral blood. These receptors were obtained from a human donor in a cohort sampled during active COVID-19.

This chain connects TRBV7-8 to TRBJ2-1; 8 bases are shared with TRBD2. The germline gives CDR1 SGHVS, CDR2 FQNEAQ. The CDR3 runs 13 residues. V lost 8 bases, J lost 4 bases, and 4 bases stayed unmatched. Here the CDR3 DNA reads TGTGCCAGCCGACTAGCGATTTACAATGAGCAGTTCTTC. It yields the protein CASRLAIYNEQFF.

V usage is TRBV11-2 and J usage is TRBJ2-1, with 7 bases that match TRBD2. This CDR3 is built from 18 residues. V was pared by 6 bases and J by 2 bases, with 16 bases of the junction left unmatched. Per germline, CDR1 SGHAT and CDR2 FQNNGV. CDR3 residues: CASSLRPSGTYPYNEQFF. CDR3 bases: TGTGCCAGCAGTCTGCGGCCTAGCGGTACTTATCCCTACAATGAGCAGTTCTTC.

The V gene is TRBV5-6, the J gene TRBJ2-5; TRBD2 is a possible D gene (5 bases). The CDR3 covers 15 residues. From germline, CDR1 is SGHDT and CDR2 YYEEEE. V was cut by 7 bases and J by 1 base, with 17 bases left in between. The CDR3 is CASLYRGLAQETQYF. DNA for the CDR3: TGTGCCAGCCTATATCGCGGGCTAGCCCAAGAGACCCAGTACTTC. The complete variable domain, with remaining parts taken from reference TRBV5-6 and TRBJ2-5, reads DAGVTQSPTHLIKTRGQQVTLRCSPKSGHDTVSWYQQALGQGPQFIFQYYEEEERQRGNFPDRFSGHQFPNYSSELNVNALLLGDSALYLCASLYRGLAQETQYFGPGTRLLVL.

This chain uses TRBV28 with TRBJ1-1; possibly TRBD1 for D (6 bases). This CDR3 has 13 amino acids. V dropped 4 bases and J dropped 7 bases, with 13 bases sitting between them. Per the germline V gene, CDR1 is MDHEN and CDR2 is SYDVKM. The CDR3 DNA follows: TGTGCCAGCAGTTCACGTGGGACAATTGAAGCTTTCTTT. It codes for CASSSRGTIEAFF. Full variable domain (remainder filled in from reference TRBV28 and TRBJ1-1): DVKVTQSSRYLVKRTGEKVFLECVQDMDHENMFWYRQDPGLGLRLIYFSYDVKMKEKGDIPEGYSVSREKKERFSLILESASTNQTSMYLCASSSRGTIEAFFGQGTRLTVV.

The V and J genes are TRBV6-5 and TRBJ2-3; D may be TRBD1 (6 bases). V lost 2 bases to trimming and J lost 1 base, with 10 bases between them. The CDR3 length is 15 residues. CDR1 MNHEY and CDR2 SVGAGI come from the germline V gene. The CDR3, as DNA: TGTGCCAGCAGTTACCTCAGGACAGGCACAGATACGCAGTATTTT. Its protein is CASSYLRTGTDTQYF.

This clone occurred a few times. The rearrangement links TRBV7-2 to TRBJ2-3; 9 positions agree with TRBD1. The CDR3 has 15 amino acids. Germline V lookup: CDR1 SGHTA, CDR2 FQGNSA. Trimming at V came to 4 bases and at J to 6 bases, leaving 8 bases not matched to a gene. Here the CDR3 DNA reads TGTGCCAGCAGCTGGGGTGGGACAGGGAGGGATACGCAGTATTTT. Residues: CASSWGGTGRDTQYF.

This clone is deemed medium-sized. This chain uses TRBV4-1 with TRBJ2-1, with a possible D match to TRBD2 (6 bases). The CDR3 loop spans 17 amino acids. Germline V gene sequence: CDR1 MGHRA, CDR2 YSYEKL. V lost 1 base, J lost 8 bases, and 21 bases lay in between. The CDR3 bases are TGCGCCAGCAGCCAAGTTGTGGGAGGAGGTGGTTCGTATGAGCAGTTCTTC. Translating gives CASSQVVGGGGSYEQFF.

This chain links TRBV4-2 with TRBJ2-7, with 12 bases matching TRBD2. The CDR3 contains 21 residues. CDR1 and CDR2 (germline): LGHNA, YNFKEQ. The trim removed 1 base at V and 0 bases at J, leaving 16 bases unmatched. The CDR3 nucleotides are TGTGCCAGCAGCCAAGCTGGGACTAGCGGGTCCGGTGGCCCTAGCTCCTACGAGCAGTACTTC. Protein sequence: CASSQAGTSGSGGPSSYEQYF.

CDR3 loop: CASSSGPGGLYEQYF. The CDR3 DNA is TGTGCCAGCAGTTCCGGGCCAGGGGGGCTCTACGAGCAGTACTTC. V gene TRBV6-2 or TRBV6-3 combines with J gene TRBJ2-7; maybe TRBD1 (7 bases). The germline CDR1 and CDR2 sequences are MNHEY and SVGEGT. This CDR3 has 15 residues. V gave up 4 bases and J gave up 3 bases, with 16 bases separating them.

This clone is large by share. V usage is TRBV29-1 and J usage is TRBJ1-3; D uncertain. CDR1 is SQVTM, CDR2 ANQGSEA, per germline. This CDR3 region has 14 residues. Deletions cut 7 bases from V and 2 bases from J, with 15 bases between. In DNA form, the CDR3 reads TGCAGCGCGGGGAGGCTGCCTCCTGGAAACACCATATATTTT. This codes for CSAGRLPPGNTIYF.